The present T cell receptor (beta chain) was sequenced within a study of human T cells and chemical hapten exposure (dated by TCRdb to the early 2020s). General notes on the study: For sensitization, 2% DPC in acetone was applied to a roughly 2 cm by roughly 2 cm area of upper inner arm skin. Throughout the study period of about 25 weeks, patients also received therapeutic DPC doses to the scalp every week. Patch testing was done on the upper back using Finn chambers containing 0.01% DPC, and results were scored after 6 days according to International Contact Dermatitis Research Group standards. The patient cohort, mostly female, included alopecia areata with under or over 50% scalp involvement, alopecia totalis and alopecia universalis. Libraries were pooled for sequencing, and per-sample TCR yields varied mainly because of small differences in library volumes within the pool. Peripheral blood TCR repertoire changes were tracked in vivo in alopecia patients during primary and secondary sensitization to the hapten diphenylcyclopropenone (DPC). Blood samples were taken from patients before sensitization (week 0) and at 2, 6 and about 24 weeks after DPC sensitization. For TCR sequencing, blood came from 25 to 30 alopecia patients at anywhere from one to four time points (pre-sensitization, 2, 6 and 24 weeks).

Library prep was done by RACE. The listed sequencing device is NextSeq 500. During library preparation, unique molecular identifiers were attached to individual cDNA molecules so that TCRs could be counted quantitatively and reproducibly. From each blood RNA sample, both TCR alpha and TCR beta chains were sequenced. The published analysis was carried out like this. Samples had a median of 95,638 TCRs, with a range from roughly 23,224 to 750,000. The Decombinator software suite was used to annotate V, J and CDR3 in the TCR reads. For the PS versus PT1 abundance plots, all samples were subsampled to the same number of TCRs (28,000). Expanded TCRs were defined as absent before sensitization and observed at least eight times at the 2-week time point. TCRdb reprocessing: public reads trimmed at Q25 with fastp, clones called with MiXCR, in-frame beta chains kept. Identical CDR3 protein sequences are pooled into one entry, listed with their most common genes and DNA. TCRdb, not the authors, supplied the V and J calls. The sample table shows roughly 180,000 distinct CDR3 sequences, and around 22% are seen once. The ten biggest clones cover approximately 6.7% of the sample.

Beyond this particular receptor, the publication reports: Compared with pre-sensitization or healthy control sets, expanded TCRs formed significantly more large CDR3 similarity clusters, which is consistent with antigen-driven responses. Alopecia, a presumed autoimmune disease, was present in all patients, so the immune response of the patients might differ from that of healthy individuals. Patch test score was positively correlated with the number of PT1 expanded TCRs, with significance at thresholds 8, 16 and 32 but not at 4. DPC sensitization did not change the number of TCRs with a frequency above 1 in 1000, and there was no evidence of changes in global repertoire structure. Repeated subsampling changed both the strength of the expansion versus patch-test correlation and the threshold at which the correlation became significant.

The time point label corresponds to: patch test 1, 2 weeks after DPC sensitization. Explained via the paper, the treatment or condition label denotes: therapeutic diphenylcyclopropenone sensitization with weekly scalp DPC. At every patch-test visit, the blood draw took place before the patch test was put on. Eligible patients were aged 18 to 70, diagnosed with alopecia, deemed suitable for DPC therapy, and excluded if pregnant. Total RNA was extracted from unfractionated whole blood collected in Tempus Blood RNA tubes. This clonotype was seen only a few times. The specificity of this receptor is unknown. Base-call qualities are not available, and no considerably larger clone is one nucleotide away. Sequences were derived from whole blood, sampled in connection with sensitization to the hapten diphenylcyclopropenone (DPC). The TCR originated in a woman in her 50s with alopecia areata. Some clones in this sample may be carry-over from other donors' samples.

The DNA sequence is TGTGCCAGCAGCTTAGGGGAGAACGGAAAACTGTTTTTT. The translation is CASSLGENGKLFF. The chain employs TRBV7-2 and TRBJ1-4; the D gene is unclear. The CDR3 numbers 13 residues from cysteine through phenylalanine. Only the CDR3 DNA stays, 39 bases, in frame from base 1. CDR1 and CDR2 are drawn from the germline V gene: SGHTA, FQGNSA. V and J are truncated by 1 base and 10 bases respectively, leaving an intervening sequence of 10 bases.